This T cell receptor beta chain was sequenced during a study of T cell responses to AZD1222 COVID-19 vaccine. Overall study findings and caveats: Every sample of the repertoires postdated the peak T cell response. Seropositive at baseline were only 5 to 7 AZD1222 recipients.

The ends lost 4 bases at V and 1 base at J; junction bases unmatched: 6. Germline lookup yields CDR1 LGHDT and CDR2 YNNKEL (reference sequence). The CDR3 loop spans 15 amino acids. This clone came up once. The target antigen is unknown. The table came from immunoSEQ multiplex PCR; TCRdb's copy has only in-frame clones and leaves some out. The repertoire holds 100,000 to 150,000 clones, with 87% as singletons. This specimen consisted of peripheral blood, obtained on day 0 of AZD1222 vaccination. The sequence was obtained from an adult in good health. The chain joins TRBV3-1 (or the pseudogene TRBV3-2) to TRBJ2-7, with 8 nucleotides matching TRBD1. The CDR3 nucleotides read TGTGCCAGCAGCCTCCATCGGACAGGGTCCTACGAGCAGTACTTC. It codes for CASSLHRTGSYEQYF.